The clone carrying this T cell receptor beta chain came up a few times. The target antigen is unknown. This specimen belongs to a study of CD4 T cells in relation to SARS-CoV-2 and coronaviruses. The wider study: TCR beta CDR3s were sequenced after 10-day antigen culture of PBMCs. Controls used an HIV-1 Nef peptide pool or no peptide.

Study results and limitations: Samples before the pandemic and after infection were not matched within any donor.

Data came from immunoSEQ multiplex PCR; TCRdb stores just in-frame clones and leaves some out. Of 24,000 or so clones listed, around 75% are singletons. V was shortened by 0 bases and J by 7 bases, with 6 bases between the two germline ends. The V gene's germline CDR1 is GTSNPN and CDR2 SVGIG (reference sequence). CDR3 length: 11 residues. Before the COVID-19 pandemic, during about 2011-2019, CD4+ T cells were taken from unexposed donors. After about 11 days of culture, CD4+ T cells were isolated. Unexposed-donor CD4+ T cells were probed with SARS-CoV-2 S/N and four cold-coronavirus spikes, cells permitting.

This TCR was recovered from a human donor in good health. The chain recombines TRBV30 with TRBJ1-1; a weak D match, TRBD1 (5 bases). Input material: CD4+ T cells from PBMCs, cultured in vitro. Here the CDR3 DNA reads TGTGCCTGGAGTGTAGACAGTGAAGCTTTCTTT. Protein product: CAWSVDSEAFF.